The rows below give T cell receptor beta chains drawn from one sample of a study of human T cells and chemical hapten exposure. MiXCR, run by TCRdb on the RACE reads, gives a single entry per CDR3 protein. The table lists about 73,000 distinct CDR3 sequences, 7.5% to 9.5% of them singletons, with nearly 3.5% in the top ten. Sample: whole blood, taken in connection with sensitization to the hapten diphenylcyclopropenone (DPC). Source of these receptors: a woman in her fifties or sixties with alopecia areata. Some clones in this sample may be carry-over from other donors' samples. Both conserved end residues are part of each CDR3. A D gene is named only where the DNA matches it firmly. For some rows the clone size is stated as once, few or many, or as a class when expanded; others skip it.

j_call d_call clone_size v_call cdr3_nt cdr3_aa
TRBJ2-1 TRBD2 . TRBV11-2 TGTGCCAGCAGCTCCGGACTAGCGGGAGGCAATGAGCAGTTCTTC CASSSGLAGGNEQFF
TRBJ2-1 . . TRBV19 TGTGCCAGTAGTAGCGCCGGGCCCTTCTACAATGAGCAGTTCTTC CASSSAGPFYNEQFF
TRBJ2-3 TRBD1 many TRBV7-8 TGTGCCAGCAGCCCCAACCCTGGACAGGGTTCAGATACGCAGTATTTT CASSPNPGQGSDTQYF
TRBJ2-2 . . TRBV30 TGTGCCTGGAGTTTGCAGGGGACCACCGGGGAGCTGTTTTTT CAWSLQGTTGELFF
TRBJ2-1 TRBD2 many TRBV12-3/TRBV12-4 TGTGCCAGCAGTTCCGGACTAGCGGGAGGTCTAGAGCAGTTCTTC CASSSGLAGGLEQFF
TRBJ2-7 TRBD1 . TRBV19 TGTGCCAGTAGCTTCGGGACAGGCCAGTTCTACGAGCAGTACTTC CASSFGTGQFYEQYF
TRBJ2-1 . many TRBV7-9 TGTGCCAGCAGCTTCCGGACCGTGGGGAATGAGCAGTTCTTC CASSFRTVGNEQFF
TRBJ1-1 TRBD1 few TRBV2 TGTGCCAGCAGGCAGGGACAGGTGAACACTGAAGCTTTCTTT CASRQGQVNTEAFF
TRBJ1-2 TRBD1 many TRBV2 TGTGCCAGCAGAGCTCAGGGGGCTGCTGGCTACACCTTC CASRAQGAAGYTF
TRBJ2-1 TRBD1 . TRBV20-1 TGCAGTGCTAGAAACTCCGGGACAGGGGGGAGGAATGAGCAGTTCTTC CSARNSGTGGRNEQFF
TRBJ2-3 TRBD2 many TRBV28 TGTGCCAGCAGTTCCCTCTCGCTAGCGGGAGGGCCTAGGAGGGTCGCGCAGTATTTT CASSSLSLAGGPRRVAQYF
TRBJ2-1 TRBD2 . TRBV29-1 TGCAGCGTTGCGGGGGGGGCTGGGGATGAGCAGTTCTTC CSVAGGAGDEQFF
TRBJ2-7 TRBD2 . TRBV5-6 TGTGCCAGCAGCTTCTTCACTAGCGGGAGGGCCTTAATTCGCGAGCAGTACTTC CASSFFTSGRALIREQYF
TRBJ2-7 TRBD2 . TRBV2 TGTGCCAGCACCCCGACTAGCGGGGACTCCTACGAGCAGTACTTC CASTPTSGDSYEQYF
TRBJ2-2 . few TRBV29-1 TGCAGCGTTGGAAAAGGGTCAAACACCGGGGAGCTGTTTTTT CSVGKGSNTGELFF
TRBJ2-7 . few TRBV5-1 TGCGCCAGCAGCTTGGAGGTACAAGCGGAGCAGTACTTC CASSLEVQAEQYF
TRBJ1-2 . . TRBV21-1 TGTGCCAGCAGTGCGCCCGGAGGCGGCTACACCTTC CASSAPGGGYTF
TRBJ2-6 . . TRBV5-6 TGTGCCAGCAGGGAGATGGGGGCCAACGTCCTGACTTTC CASREMGANVLTF
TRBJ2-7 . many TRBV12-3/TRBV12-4 TGTGCCAGCAGTCCAAGCTCCTACGAGCAGTACTTC CASSPSSYEQYF
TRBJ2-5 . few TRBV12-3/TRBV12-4 TGTGCCAGCAGCCTTGCAAGGGGACAAGAGACCCAGTACTTC CASSLARGQETQYF
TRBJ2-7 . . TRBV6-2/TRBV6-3 TGTGCCAGCAGTTACTCGATCGGGGGCCAAGGGTACGAGCAGTACTTC CASSYSIGGQGYEQYF
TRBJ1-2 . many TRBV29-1 TGCAGCGTTGAACGGGACACCTCAGGGGGCTACACCTTC CSVERDTSGGYTF
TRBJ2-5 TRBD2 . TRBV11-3 TGTGCCAGCAGCCGTACTAGCGGAGCACAAGAGACCCAGTACTTC CASSRTSGAQETQYF
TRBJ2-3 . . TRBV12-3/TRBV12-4 TGTGCCAGCAGTTCGGTATGGCCGACTGGAGGCACAGATACGCAGTATTTT CASSSVWPTGGTDTQYF
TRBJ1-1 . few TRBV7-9 TGTGCCAGCAGCTTAGCGAGACAGGAAGCTTTCTTT CASSLARQEAFF
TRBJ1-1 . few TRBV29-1 TGCAGCGTTGCCGATCCTGAAGCTTTCTTT CSVADPEAFF
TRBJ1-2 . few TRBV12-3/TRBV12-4 TGTGCCAGCAGTTTGGGGACCACGGTCTATGGCTACACCTTC CASSLGTTVYGYTF
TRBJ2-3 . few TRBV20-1 TGCAGTGCGTCGGGGGAGGTGGCCCCCTTTACAGATACGCAGTATTTT CSASGEVAPFTDTQYF
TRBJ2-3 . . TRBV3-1 TGTGCCAGCAGCCAAGTTGTAGGGACAGATACGCAGTATTTT CASSQVVGTDTQYF
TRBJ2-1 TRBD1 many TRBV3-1 TGTGCCAGCAGCCAAGATATTACAGGGGATCCGTTCTTC CASSQDITGDPFF
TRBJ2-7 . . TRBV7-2 TGTGCCAGCAGCTTAGACAGGGAATTCGAGCAGTACTTC CASSLDREFEQYF
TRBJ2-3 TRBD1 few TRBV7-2 TGTGCCAGCAGCTTTACAGGGGATGCAGATACGCAGTATTTT CASSFTGDADTQYF
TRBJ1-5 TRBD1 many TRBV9 TGTGCCAGCAGCGTAGGGGGACAGGGTTATCAGCCCCAGCATTTT CASSVGGQGYQPQHF
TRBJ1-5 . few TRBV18 TGTGCCAGCTCACCCGATGGCGTGTCGCCCCAGCATTTT CASSPDGVSPQHF
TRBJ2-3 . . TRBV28 TGTGCCAGCAGTTTACAGCGAGGGGGCACAGATACGCAGTATTTT CASSLQRGGTDTQYF
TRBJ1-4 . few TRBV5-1 TGCGCCAGCAGCCAAGGACGGGCAACTAATGAAAAACTGTTTTTT CASSQGRATNEKLFF
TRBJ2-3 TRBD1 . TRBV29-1 TGCAGCGCAATAACAGGGGCCTCCAGCACAGATACGCAGTATTTT CSAITGASSTDTQYF
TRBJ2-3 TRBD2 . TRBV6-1 TGTGCCAGCAGTGAGCCCAGCGGGGGGGCTTTAGATACGCAGTATTTT CASSEPSGGALDTQYF
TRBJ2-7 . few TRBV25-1 TGTGCCAGCAGTGACCGGACCTACGAGCAGTACTTC CASSDRTYEQYF
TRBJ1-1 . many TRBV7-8 TGTGCCAGCAGCCCCCTGCAGGGGCGGTACACTGAAGCTTTCTTT CASSPLQGRYTEAFF
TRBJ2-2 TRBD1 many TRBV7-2 TGTGCCAGCAGACCCGGGACAGGGAGGACCGGGGAGCTGTTTTTT CASRPGTGRTGELFF
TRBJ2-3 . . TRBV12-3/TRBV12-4 TGTGCCAGCAGTTTGGCCTACACAGATACGCAGTATTTT CASSLAYTDTQYF
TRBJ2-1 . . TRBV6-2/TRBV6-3 TGTGCCAGCAGATATACGCAAATAGCTAGGGAGTTCTTC CASRYTQIAREFF
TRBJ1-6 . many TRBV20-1 TGCAGTGCTAGGGCAACCGCCATGTATAATTCACCCCTCCACTTT CSARATAMYNSPLHF
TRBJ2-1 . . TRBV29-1 TGCAGCGTTGCGACGGACAATGAGCAGTTCTTC CSVATDNEQFF
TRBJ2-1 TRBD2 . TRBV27 TGTGCCAGCAGACACCGGGGACTAGCGGGCCCCTATGAGCAGTTCTTC CASRHRGLAGPYEQFF
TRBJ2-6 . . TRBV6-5 TGTGCCTCGCTAGGGCATGGGGCCAACGTCCTGACTTTC CASLGHGANVLTF
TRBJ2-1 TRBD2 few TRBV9 TGTGCCAGCAGCGTAGGGAGCGGGGTGGGGAATGAGCAGTTCTTC CASSVGSGVGNEQFF
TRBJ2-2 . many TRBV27 TGTGCCAGCAGTTCCAGGGGATCCGGGGAGCTGTTTTTT CASSSRGSGELFF
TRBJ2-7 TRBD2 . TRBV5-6 TGTGCCAGCAGCTTGGTAGCGGGAGGGCCCTACGAGCAGTACTTC CASSLVAGGPYEQYF